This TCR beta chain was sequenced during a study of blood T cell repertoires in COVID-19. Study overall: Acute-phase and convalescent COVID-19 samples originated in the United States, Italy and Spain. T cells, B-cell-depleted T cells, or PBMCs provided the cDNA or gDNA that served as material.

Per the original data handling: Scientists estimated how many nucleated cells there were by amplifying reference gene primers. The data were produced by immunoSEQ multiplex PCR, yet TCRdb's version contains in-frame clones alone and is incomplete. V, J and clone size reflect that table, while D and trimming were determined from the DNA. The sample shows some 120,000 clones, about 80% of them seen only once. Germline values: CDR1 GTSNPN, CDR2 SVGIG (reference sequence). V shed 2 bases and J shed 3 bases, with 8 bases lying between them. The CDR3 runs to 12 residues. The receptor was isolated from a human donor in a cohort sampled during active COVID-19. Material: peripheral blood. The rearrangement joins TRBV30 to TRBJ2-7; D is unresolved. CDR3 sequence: CAWSPGFYEQYF. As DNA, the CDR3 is TGTGCCTGGAGTCCCGGGTTCTACGAGCAGTACTTC.